Shown below are 29 T cell receptor beta chains from a single sample sequenced in a study of cytomegalovirus exposure and HLA in healthy donors. Sequencing used immunoSEQ multiplex PCR; TCRdb keeps in-frame clones, though not all of them. The profile shows tens of thousands of clones, about 91% of them singletons. The sequenced sample was PBMCs. These receptors were collected from a woman in her twenties or thirties in good health and CMV-seronegative.

V usage is TRBV6-6 and J usage is TRBJ2-7, with D possibly TRBD1 on 5 matching bases. Trimming took off 7 bases at V and 11 bases at J, with 27 bases between the two ends. Germline CDR1 is MNHNY and CDR2 is SVGAGI (reference sequence). The CDR3 extends over 15 amino acids. CDR3: CASKAEGGAAGVKYF. The CDR3 region has the DNA TGTGCCAGCAAGGCTGAAGGTGGGGCCGCCGGAGTGAAGTACTTC.

This clone was counted once. J is TRBJ1-5 and V is TRBV5-6; no definite D call. The CDR3 is made up of 13 amino acids. Germline V gives CDR1 SGHDT, CDR2 YYEEEE. V shed 4 bases and J shed 5 bases, with 10 bases lying between them. This CDR3 reads CASSPAGDQPQHF. The CDR3 DNA is TGTGCCAGCAGCCCAGCAGGCGATCAGCCCCAGCATTTT.

This clone was detected once. V usage is TRBV7-9 and J usage is TRBJ2-1; 7 nucleotides match TRBD2. This CDR3 region has 17 residues. Losses at the gene ends were 2 bases for V and 2 bases for J; bases not matched to a gene: 9. CDR1 and CDR2 (germline): SEHNR, FQNEAQ (reference sequence). In DNA form, the CDR3 reads TGTGCCAGCAGCTTATCGTGGGGGGGGGACGCCTACAATGAGCAGTTCTTC. Protein: CASSLSWGGDAYNEQFF. Full variable domain (rest looked up from reference TRBV7-9 and TRBJ2-1): DTGVSQNPRHKITKRGQNVTFRCDPISEHNRLYWYRQTLGQGPEFLTYFQNEAQLEKSRLLSDRFSAERPKGSFSTLEIQRTEQGDSAMYLCASSLSWGGDAYNEQFFGPGTRLTVL.

This clone was observed a few times. The rearrangement links TRBV19 to TRBJ2-2; 8 bases agree with TRBD2. Germline CDR1 LNHDA, CDR2 SQIVND (reference sequence). Germline trimming cut 0 bases from V and 2 bases from J; bases unmatched to any gene: 11. The CDR3 is 19 amino acids. CDR3: CASSIDGVWRGANTGELFF. The CDR3 bases are TGTGCCAGTAGTATAGATGGGGTCTGGCGGGGGGCAAACACCGGGGAGCTGTTTTTT.

The chain links TRBV5-8 to TRBJ2-7; the D is unclear. Trimming removed 0 bases from V and 3 bases from J, with 4 bases in between. The germline gives CDR1 SGHTS, CDR2 YDEGEE. The CDR3 is 12 residues long. DNA for the CDR3: TGTGCCAGCAGCTTGGGAGGCTACGAGCAGTACTTC. It encodes CASSLGGYEQYF.

The count of this clone is one. The rearrangement links TRBV7-3 to TRBJ1-1; D uncertain. V dropped 6 bases and J dropped 0 bases, with 11 bases sitting between them. The CDR3 has 14 amino acids. Germline assignment: CDR1 SGHTA and CDR2 FQGTGA. CDR3 region: CASRRNGMNTEAFF. CDR3 nucleotides: TGTGCCAGCAGGAGGAACGGAATGAACACTGAAGCTTTCTTT.

In its sample, this clone was seen a few times. The V and J genes are TRBV7-9 and TRBJ1-1; 8 nucleotides match TRBD1. V lost 0 bases, J lost 6 bases, and 6 bases stayed unmatched. Germline V CDR1 and CDR2: SEHNR, FQNEAQ (reference sequence). The CDR3 is 15 amino acids. The CDR3 DNA reads as TGTGCCAGCAGCTTAGCGCAGGGGGCGAGGGCTGAAGCTTTCTTT. It yields the protein CASSLAQGARAEAFF.

This clone was observed a single time. The J gene is TRBJ1-2, the V gene TRBV6-1, with 7 bases that match TRBD1. This CDR3 spans 12 amino acids. Germline V gene sequence: CDR1 MNHNS, CDR2 SASEGT. J was trimmed by 4 bases and V by 6 bases; bases with no gene match: 2. Here the CDR3 reads CASRTGLYGYTF. In DNA, the CDR3 is TGTGCCAGCAGGACAGGGCTCTATGGCTACACCTTC.

The chain combines TRBV7-9 with TRBJ2-3; TRBD2 agrees at 9 bases. This CDR3 has 19 amino acids. Germline V gene lookup returns CDR1 SEHNR and CDR2 FQNEAQ (reference sequence). With 0 bases clipped from V and 1 base from J, the junction kept 11 bases outside the gene matches. The CDR3 region has the DNA TGTGCCAGCAGCTTAGCTTCAGCGGGAGGTGCCGGCCGCACAGATACGCAGTATTTT. This gives the protein CASSLASAGGAGRTDTQYF.

The gene calls are TRBV15 and TRBJ1-1; D gene unclear. The CDR3 length is 15 residues. V lost 1 base, J lost 4 bases, and 13 bases lay in between. Germline V gene sequence: CDR1 LNHNV, CDR2 YYDKDF (reference sequence). As DNA, the CDR3 is TGTGCCACCAGCAGAGCTTCAGGAATGACCACTGAAGCTTTCTTT. Protein product: CATSRASGMTTEAFF.

The genes are TRBV11-2 and TRBJ2-7; TRBD2 aligns across 10 bases. CDR3 length equals 15 residues. Germline V gene lookup returns CDR1 SGHAT and CDR2 FQNNGV. J was trimmed by 6 bases and V by 1 base; bases with no gene match: 6. CDR3 DNA: TGTGCCAGCAGCTTAGTGGGACTAGCGATCTCCGAGCAGTACTTC. Translating it yields CASSLVGLAISEQYF.

The CDR3 here is CASIGQAGGPGNTIYF. For the CDR3, the DNA is TGTGCCAGCATAGGACAGGCGGGGGGGCCTGGAAACACCATATATTTT. The chain employs TRBV28 and TRBJ1-3; 7 bases fit TRBD1. Trimming at V came to 7 bases and at J to 2 bases, leaving 11 bases not matched to a gene. CDR3 length equals 16 residues. Germline values: CDR1 MDHEN, CDR2 SYDVKM.

The V and J genes are TRBV7-8 and TRBJ1-2; 7 bases match TRBD1. After removal of 4 bases from V and 8 bases from J, the junction contained 13 bases not matched to a gene. CDR3 length: 15 amino acids. Germline CDR1 is SGHVS and CDR2 is FQNEAQ. CDR3 sequence reads: CASSSTISQGGGYTF. The CDR3 DNA is TGTGCCAGCAGCTCAACCATCTCTCAGGGGGGAGGCTACACCTTC.

This sequence joins TRBV6-6 and TRBJ2-7; TRBD2 matches 10 bases. The CDR3 runs to 14 residues. V lost 6 bases, J lost 6 bases, and 8 bases stayed unmatched. Per germline, CDR1 MNHNY and CDR2 SVGAGI (reference sequence). The CDR3 region has the DNA TGTGCCAGCAGACGAGCGGGAGGGCCAGGCGAGCAGTACTTC. Translating gives CASRRAGGPGEQYF.

The CDR3 loop reads CASSYSWDRGLFF. The CDR3 DNA reads TGTGCCAGCAGTTACTCTTGGGACAGGGGATTGTTCTTC. V gene TRBV6-5 combines with J gene TRBJ2-1; 10 bases fit TRBD1. This CDR3 region has 13 residues. Germline V gene sequence: CDR1 MNHEY, CDR2 SVGAGI. V lost 0 bases, J lost 15 bases, and 5 bases stayed unmatched.

V gene TRBV6-6 combines with J gene TRBJ2-2; 7 bases align to TRBD2. Germline values: CDR1 MNHNY, CDR2 SVGAGI (reference sequence). The CDR3 is 14 amino acids. Unmatched junction bases numbered 4, after V lost 6 bases and J lost 3 bases. The CDR3 DNA sequence: TGTGCCAGCAGGACGGGAGGCGACACCGGGGAGCTGTTTTTT. It specifies CASRTGGDTGELFF.

V usage is TRBV6-5 and J usage is TRBJ1-1; the D gene is possibly TRBD1 (6 bases). The germline gives CDR1 MNHEY, CDR2 SVGAGI. V gave up 5 bases and J gave up 7 bases, with 17 bases separating them. The CDR3 spans 14 residues. In DNA form, the CDR3 reads TGTGCCAGCAGTCCTGCGGACAGCTGGAATGAAGCTTTCTTT. This encodes CASSPADSWNEAFF.

The chain combines TRBV4-1 with TRBJ2-1; possible D gene TRBD2, 6 bases. This CDR3 has 17 residues. Trimming shortened V by 2 bases and J by 4 bases, and 18 bases separated the two germline ends. CDR1 and CDR2 from the germline V gene are MGHRA and YSYEKL. The CDR3: CASSQPRLTRAYNEQFF. The CDR3 nucleotides read TGCGCCAGCAGCCAACCGAGGTTGACTAGAGCATACAATGAGCAGTTCTTC.

The rearrangement joins TRBV4-3 to TRBJ2-2; possibly TRBD1 for D (5 bases). Trimming removed 0 bases at V and 4 bases at J, with 12 bases between. The germline V gene has CDR1 LGHNA and CDR2 YSLEER. This CDR3 spans 16 amino acids. The CDR3 DNA sequence: TGCGCCAGCAGCCAAGATAGTTCCAGGGCCACCGGGGAGCTGTTTTTT. Translating it yields CASSQDSSRATGELFF.

The chain recombines TRBV4-1 with TRBJ2-2; tentatively, D is TRBD1 (6 bases). The germline V and J ends were trimmed by 5 bases and 7 bases, with 14 bases remaining between them. Germline-derived CDR1 and CDR2 are MGHRA and YSYEKL. There are 14 residues in the CDR3. As DNA, the CDR3 is TGCGCCAGCAGCACCATCCCCAGGGGCGGGGAGCTGTTTTTT. It encodes CASSTIPRGGELFF.

The V call is TRBV10-1, the J call TRBJ2-1, with 10 bases lining up with TRBD2. Per germline, CDR1 WNHNN and CDR2 SYGVQD (reference sequence). The CDR3 is 14 residues long. The V and J ends lost 7 bases and 7 bases, in that order; junction bases with no gene match: 7. CDR3 DNA sequence: TGCGCCAGCAAGAATCGGACTAGCGGAAATGAGCAGTTCTTC. This codes for CASKNRTSGNEQFF.

V usage is TRBV28 and J usage is TRBJ1-2; no reliable D call. V lost 2 bases, J lost 5 bases, and 12 bases lay in between. This CDR3 region has 14 residues. The germline gives CDR1 MDHEN, CDR2 SYDVKM. The CDR3 DNA reads as TGTGCCAGCAGTTTAAACCCAGAATTGTATGGCTACACCTTC. Its translation is CASSLNPELYGYTF.

The chain is built from TRBV28 and TRBJ2-1, with TRBD2 matching 8 bases. Trimming at V came to 7 bases and at J to 8 bases, leaving 19 bases not matched to a gene. The CDR3 runs 17 residues. Germline CDR1 is MDHEN and CDR2 is SYDVKM. The CDR3 spells CASNTFGSSGWGDEQFF. DNA for the CDR3: TGTGCCAGCAATACTTTCGGGTCTAGCGGGTGGGGGGATGAGCAGTTCTTC.

The chain uses TRBV14 and TRBJ2-3; TRBD2 matches 8 bases. The V gene's germline CDR1 is SGHDN and CDR2 FVKESK. V was clipped by 4 bases and J by 4 bases; unmatched bases: 7. This CDR3 comprises 15 residues. The CDR3, as DNA: TGTGCCAGCAGCCGAACGGCGGGAGGTGCAGATACGCAGTATTTT. Its translation is CASSRTAGGADTQYF.

The DNA for the CDR3 is TGTGCCAGCAGTTACGGGGATTGGACTAGCGAATCCTACGAGCAGTACTTC. The encoded protein is CASSYGDWTSESYEQYF. This chain connects TRBV27 to TRBJ2-7; 9 nucleotides match TRBD2. CDR3 length equals 17 residues. The trim removed 4 bases at V and 1 base at J, leaving 11 bases unmatched. The germline gives CDR1 MNHEY, CDR2 SMNVEV (reference sequence).

This rearrangement joins TRBV7-9 to TRBJ2-7; TRBD1 might be the D (5 bases). Germline values: CDR1 SEHNR, CDR2 FQNEAQ (reference sequence). V lost 0 bases and J 6 bases, leaving 9 bases between the germline ends. The length of the CDR3 is 13 residues. The CDR3 sequence: CASSLAGAFEQYF. The CDR3 coding sequence is TGTGCCAGCAGCTTAGCTGGGGCCTTCGAGCAGTACTTC.

The chain combines TRBV5-1 with TRBJ2-3; the match to TRBD2 covers 11 bases. In germline, CDR1 is SGHRS, CDR2 YFSETQ. V gave up 6 bases and J gave up 3 bases; unmatched junction bases: 15. There are 18 residues in the CDR3. The CDR3, as DNA: TGCGCCAGCACCCGTTCCTCTAGCGGGAGGTATCAAACAGATACGCAGTATTTT. Protein product: CASTRSSSGRYQTDTQYF.

J is TRBJ2-2 and V is TRBV18; D possibly corresponds to TRBD1 (5 bases). CDR1 and CDR2 from the germline V gene are KGHSH and LQKENI. V gave up 2 bases and J gave up 1 base, with 11 bases separating them. The CDR3 covers 16 residues. The chain's CDR3 is CASSPRGRGNTGELFF. CDR3 in DNA: TGTGCCAGCTCACCAAGGGGCAGAGGGAACACCGGGGAGCTGTTTTTT.

This chain connects TRBV7-7 to TRBJ2-7; 10 bases match TRBD1. Trimming took 5 bases from V and 2 from J; bases not matched to a gene: 3. The CDR3 is 14 residues long. Germline CDR1 is SSHAT and CDR2 is FNYEAQ (reference sequence). Here the CDR3 DNA reads TGTGCCAGCAGCGTGGGGACAGGGGCCTACGAGCAGTACTTC. It is translated as CASSVGTGAYEQYF.